Presented here are 17 T cell receptor beta chains from one specimen sequenced in a study of blood T cell repertoires in COVID-19 (dated by TCRdb to about 2020). The protocol used for the library was the immunoSEQ multiplex PCR assay. The table was pulled from immuneACCESS by TCRdb, which kept in-frame rearrangements only. Such tables lose some clones; where checked, under half of the loss comes from unresolved V genes, and the rest has no known cause. The sample table shows fewer than 400,000 clones, and approximately 88% are seen once. The ten biggest clones cover around 5% of the sample. Sequencing was performed on PBMCs or T cells enriched from blood (not recorded which). These receptors all stem from a young man who had recovered from COVID-19.

The genes are TRBV11-2 and TRBJ2-6, with D possibly TRBD1 on 5 matching bases. CDR3 length: 17 residues. The ends were cut back, 4 bases at V and 2 bases at J, with 15 bases in the middle. Germline values: CDR1 SGHAT, CDR2 FQNNGV. The CDR3 spells CASSSSGYVTGANVLTF. The CDR3 DNA sequence: TGTGCCAGCAGCTCCTCAGGGTATGTGACTGGGGCCAACGTCCTGACTTTC.

The genes are TRBV27 and TRBJ2-3; 8 bases match TRBD2. From germline, CDR1 is MNHEY and CDR2 SMNVEV (reference sequence). V was pared by 6 bases and J by 9 bases, with 11 bases of the junction left unmatched. This CDR3 spans 14 amino acids. This CDR3 reads CASSGWGGGKTQYF. Here the CDR3 DNA reads TGTGCCAGCAGCGGTTGGGGCGGGGGGAAGACGCAGTATTTT.

V usage is TRBV5-1 and J usage is TRBJ2-7; 8 nucleotides line up with TRBD2. There are 14 residues in the CDR3. With 2 bases clipped from V and 0 bases from J, the junction kept 1 base outside the gene matches. Germline CDR1 SGHRS, CDR2 YFSETQ. CDR3 sequence reads: CASSFSGDSYEQYF. In nucleotides, the CDR3 is TGCGCCAGCAGCTTTAGCGGGGACTCCTACGAGCAGTACTTC.

The chain carries TRBV30 and TRBJ2-1; 8 bases match TRBD2. The germline gives CDR1 GTSNPN, CDR2 SVGIG (reference sequence). CDR3 size: 18 residues. V shed 0 bases and J 9 bases; nucleotides not matched to a gene: 19. The CDR3 bases are TGTGCCTGGAGTGTAATGCCCGGACTAGCATCCCTCGGGGGTGAGCAGTTCTTC. Protein product: CAWSVMPGLASLGGEQFF.

V and J are TRBV15 and TRBJ1-4, with D possibly matching TRBD1 (6 bases). The germline V and J ends were trimmed by 3 bases and 8 bases, with 19 bases remaining between them. The CDR3 has 16 amino acids. Germline V gives CDR1 LNHNV, CDR2 YYDKDF (reference sequence). The CDR3 protein is CATSRSLGGGREKLFF. CDR3 coding DNA: TGTGCCACCAGCAGGTCGCTGGGAGGGGGACGCGAAAAACTGTTTTTT.

Turning to this clone: The sample holds other DNA sequences that translate to the same CDR3. The chain uses TRBV28 and TRBJ1-3, with a weak D call TRBD1 (6 bases). The CDR3 length is 14 residues. Trimming took off 6 bases at V and 0 bases at J, with 9 bases between the two ends. Germline V gene lookup returns CDR1 MDHEN and CDR2 SYDVKM. CDR3 protein: CASSLQGSGNTIYF. The CDR3 bases are TGTGCCAGCAGCTTACAGGGCTCTGGAAACACCATATATTTT.

The chain is built from TRBV5-8 and TRBJ1-5, with no clear D. Germline loops: CDR1 SGHTS, CDR2 YDEGEE. CDR3 length: 16 amino acids. V was trimmed by 4 bases and J by 1 base, leaving 15 bases between them. The CDR3 region is CASSLVLGESNQPQHF. The CDR3 nucleotides read TGTGCCAGCAGCCTCGTGTTAGGAGAGAGCAATCAGCCCCAGCATTTT.

The chain joins TRBV19 to TRBJ1-5; D remains ambiguous. Trimming stripped 5 bases from V and 0 bases from J, with 11 bases between. The CDR3 runs to 15 residues. Germline CDR1 is LNHDA and CDR2 is SQIVND (reference sequence). The CDR3 DNA reads TGTGCCAGTAGTGCGCGGTCCAATAGCAATCAGCCCCAGCATTTT. The encoded protein is CASSARSNSNQPQHF.

This rearrangement joins TRBV15 to TRBJ2-7; the match to TRBD2 covers 9 bases. This CDR3 is built from 15 residues. The junction had 3 bases not matched to a gene; V was cut back by 1 base and J by 2 bases. CDR1 is LNHNV and CDR2 is YYDKDF in the germline V gene (reference sequence). As DNA, the CDR3 is TGTGCCACCAGCAGAGGCCGGACTAGCGCCTACGAGCAGTACTTC. Translation gives CATSRGRTSAYEQYF.

This clone was observed once. J is TRBJ1-2 and V is TRBV7-9; D is undetermined. Germline V gene data show CDR1 as SEHNR and CDR2 as FQNEAQ (reference sequence). The V end lost 5 bases, the J end lost 8 bases, and 9 bases lay between the germline ends. CDR3 length: 11 amino acids. DNA for the CDR3: TGTGCCAGCAGCCTCGCACAGGGCTACACCTTC. Protein: CASSLAQGYTF.

The chain recombines TRBV18 with TRBJ2-3, with TRBD2 identical over 8 bases. CDR1 is KGHSH, CDR2 LQKENI, per germline. V lost 4 bases and J lost 1; bases outside the gene matches: 1. The CDR3 runs 14 residues. The CDR3 sequence: CASSQAGGTDTQYF. In DNA, the CDR3 is TGTGCCAGCTCACAAGCGGGGGGCACAGATACGCAGTATTTT.

The chain uses TRBV19 and TRBJ1-4; D is unresolved. V shed 3 bases and J shed 12 bases, with 14 bases lying between them. Germline CDR1 is LNHDA and CDR2 is SQIVND (reference sequence). The CDR3 covers 13 residues. The CDR3 loop reads CASSILMWQELFF. CDR3 coding DNA: TGTGCCAGTAGTATTTTAATGTGGCAAGAACTGTTTTTT.

The rearrangement uses TRBV5-1 and TRBJ2-3; 7 bases line up with TRBD1. The CDR3 has 16 amino acids. Germline CDR1 SGHRS, CDR2 YFSETQ. With V trimmed by 0 bases and J by 0 bases, 4 bases remained unmatched. The DNA for the CDR3 is TGCGCCAGCAGCTTGGAGACAGGGCATAGCACAGATACGCAGTATTTT. This gives the protein CASSLETGHSTDTQYF.

This sequence joins TRBV5-1 and TRBJ1-4, with D possibly matching TRBD1 (5 bases). V was shortened by 4 bases and J by 8 bases, with 21 bases between the two germline ends. The CDR3 contains 16 residues. The germline gives CDR1 SGHRS, CDR2 YFSETQ. CDR3 protein: CASSLPGGTGAEKLFF. The CDR3 nucleotides are TGCGCCAGCAGCCTACCGGGGGGGACGGGCGCAGAAAAACTGTTTTTT.

The chain recombines TRBV11-2 with TRBJ2-2, with D maybe TRBD1 (6 bases). The CDR3 loop spans 14 amino acids. V lost 5 bases and J lost 3, with 10 bases in between. Germline CDR1 reads SGHAT; CDR2 reads FQNNGV. DNA of the CDR3: TGTGCCAGCAGCCCCCGGACAGACACCGGGGAGCTGTTTTTT. This translates into CASSPRTDTGELFF.

This chain's CDR3 is CAARDRGGEQYF. The CDR3 nucleotides read TGTGCCGCCCGGGACAGGGGCGGCGAGCAGTACTTC. The rearrangement links TRBV19 to TRBJ2-7, with 10 bases lining up with TRBD1. Germline trimming cut 11 bases from V and 6 bases from J; bases unmatched to any gene: 7. CDR1 is LNHDA and CDR2 is SQIVND in the germline V gene (reference sequence). The CDR3 totals 12 residues.

The chain carries TRBV28 and TRBJ1-2; perhaps TRBD1 as D (6 bases). Germline loops: CDR1 MDHEN, CDR2 SYDVKM. The V gene lost 5 bases and the J gene lost 4 bases, with 14 bases spanning the gap. The CDR3 spans 14 residues. The CDR3 DNA sequence: TGTGCCAGCAGTCCTGGACAGAAGCTCTATGGCTACACCTTC. Protein: CASSPGQKLYGYTF.